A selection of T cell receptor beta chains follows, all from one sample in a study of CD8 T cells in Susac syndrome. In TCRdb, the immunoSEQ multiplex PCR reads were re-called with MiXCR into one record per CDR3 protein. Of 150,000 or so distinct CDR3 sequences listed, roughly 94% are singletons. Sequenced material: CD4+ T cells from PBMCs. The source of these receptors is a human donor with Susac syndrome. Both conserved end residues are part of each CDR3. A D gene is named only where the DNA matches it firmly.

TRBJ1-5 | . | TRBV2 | TGTGCCAGCAGTGAGTATGGGGGGGCTAGCAATCAGCCCCAGCATTTT | CASSEYGGASNQPQHF
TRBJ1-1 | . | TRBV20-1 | TGCAGTGCTAGAGGTATTGGGGATTCAGCTTTCTTT | CSARGIGDSAFF
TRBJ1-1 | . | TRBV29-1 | TGCAGCGTTGAAGCCCGGGGGTCCGCCAACACTGAAGCTTTCTTT | CSVEARGSANTEAFF
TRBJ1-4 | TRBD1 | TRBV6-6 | TGTGCCAGCAGCCAACAGGGGAGGTACGAAAAACTGTTTTTT | CASSQQGRYEKLFF
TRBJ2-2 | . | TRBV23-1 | TGCGCCAGCAGTCAACTTCAGGGCCCCGGGGAGCTGTTTTTT | CASSQLQGPGELFF
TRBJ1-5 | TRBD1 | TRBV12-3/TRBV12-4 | TGTGCCAGCTGCAATGGTCCGGGACAGCTACGATATGGCAATCAGCCCCAGCATTTT | CASCNGPGQLRYGNQPQHF
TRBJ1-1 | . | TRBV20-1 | TGCAGTGCTAGGAATACAGGGATGAACACTGAAGCTTTCTTT | CSARNTGMNTEAFF
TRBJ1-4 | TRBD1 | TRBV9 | TGTGCCAGCAGCGTCGGGACAGGGGGCGAAAAACTGTTTTTT | CASSVGTGGEKLFF
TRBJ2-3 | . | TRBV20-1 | TGCAGTGCGCCCCCCACTAGTATAGTCGATACGCAGTATTTT | CSAPPTSIVDTQYF
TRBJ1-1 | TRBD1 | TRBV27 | TGTGCCAGCAGCCTGACAGGGATGAGAGCTTTCTTT | CASSLTGMRAFF
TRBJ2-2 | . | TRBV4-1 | TGCGCCAGCAGCCAAGAAAGCCTAGTAAACTCCGGGGAGCTGTTTTTT | CASSQESLVNSGELFF
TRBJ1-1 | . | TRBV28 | TGTGCCAGCAGTATCCCAGGGGATTGGTCTGAAGCTTTCTTT | CASSIPGDWSEAFF
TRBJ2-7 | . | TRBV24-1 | TGTGCCACCAGTGATTCTAGACAGGCCCCCTCCGAAAGGCAGTACTTC | CATSDSRQAPSERQYF
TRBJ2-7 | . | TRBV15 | TGTGCCACCAGCACCCGGTCCCGTCGGTCAGGGTCCTACGAGCAGTACTTC | CATSTRSRRSGSYEQYF
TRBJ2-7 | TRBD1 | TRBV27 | TGTGCCAGCAGTCCACAGGGACAGGGGGGACACTACGAGCAGTACTTC | CASSPQGQGGHYEQYF